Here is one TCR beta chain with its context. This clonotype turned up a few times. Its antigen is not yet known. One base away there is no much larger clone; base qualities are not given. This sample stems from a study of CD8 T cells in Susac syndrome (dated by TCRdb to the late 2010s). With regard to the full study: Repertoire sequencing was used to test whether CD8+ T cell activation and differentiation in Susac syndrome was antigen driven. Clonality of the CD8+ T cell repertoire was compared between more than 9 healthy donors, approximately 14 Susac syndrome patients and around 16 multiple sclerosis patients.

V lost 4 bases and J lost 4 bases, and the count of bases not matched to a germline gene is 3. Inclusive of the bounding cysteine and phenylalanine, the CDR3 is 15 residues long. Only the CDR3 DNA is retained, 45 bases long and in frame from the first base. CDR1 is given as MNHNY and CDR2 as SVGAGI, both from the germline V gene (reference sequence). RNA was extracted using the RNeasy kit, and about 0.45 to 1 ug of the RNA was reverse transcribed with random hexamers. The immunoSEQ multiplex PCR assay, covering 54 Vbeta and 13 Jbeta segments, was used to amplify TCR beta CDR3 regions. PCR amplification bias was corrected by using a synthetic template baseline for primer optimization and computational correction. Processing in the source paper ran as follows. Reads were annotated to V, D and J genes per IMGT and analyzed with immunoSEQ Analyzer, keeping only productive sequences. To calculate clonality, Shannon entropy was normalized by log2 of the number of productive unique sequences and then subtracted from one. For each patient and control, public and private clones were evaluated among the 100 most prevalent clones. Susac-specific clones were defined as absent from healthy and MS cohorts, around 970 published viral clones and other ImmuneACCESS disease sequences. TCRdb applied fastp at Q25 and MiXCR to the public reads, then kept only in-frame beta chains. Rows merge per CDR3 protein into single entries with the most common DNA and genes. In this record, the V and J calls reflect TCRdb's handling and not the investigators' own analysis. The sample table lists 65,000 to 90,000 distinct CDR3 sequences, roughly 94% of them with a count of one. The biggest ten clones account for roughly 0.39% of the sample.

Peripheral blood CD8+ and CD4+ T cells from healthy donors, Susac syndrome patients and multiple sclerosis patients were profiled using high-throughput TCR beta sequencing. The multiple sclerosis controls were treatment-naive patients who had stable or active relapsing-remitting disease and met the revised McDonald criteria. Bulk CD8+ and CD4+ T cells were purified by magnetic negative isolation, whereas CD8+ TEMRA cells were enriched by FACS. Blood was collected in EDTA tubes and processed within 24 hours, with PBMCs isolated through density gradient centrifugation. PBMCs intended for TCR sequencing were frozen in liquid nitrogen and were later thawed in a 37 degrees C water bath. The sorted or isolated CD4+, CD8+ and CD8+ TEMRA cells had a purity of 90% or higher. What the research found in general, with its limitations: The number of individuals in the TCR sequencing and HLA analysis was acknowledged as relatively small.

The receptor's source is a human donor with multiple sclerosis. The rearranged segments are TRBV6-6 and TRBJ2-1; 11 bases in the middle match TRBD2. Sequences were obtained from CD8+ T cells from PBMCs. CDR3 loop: CASSSGTSGYNEQFF. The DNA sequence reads TGTGCCAGCAGTTCCGGGACTAGCGGTTACAATGAGCAGTTCTTC.